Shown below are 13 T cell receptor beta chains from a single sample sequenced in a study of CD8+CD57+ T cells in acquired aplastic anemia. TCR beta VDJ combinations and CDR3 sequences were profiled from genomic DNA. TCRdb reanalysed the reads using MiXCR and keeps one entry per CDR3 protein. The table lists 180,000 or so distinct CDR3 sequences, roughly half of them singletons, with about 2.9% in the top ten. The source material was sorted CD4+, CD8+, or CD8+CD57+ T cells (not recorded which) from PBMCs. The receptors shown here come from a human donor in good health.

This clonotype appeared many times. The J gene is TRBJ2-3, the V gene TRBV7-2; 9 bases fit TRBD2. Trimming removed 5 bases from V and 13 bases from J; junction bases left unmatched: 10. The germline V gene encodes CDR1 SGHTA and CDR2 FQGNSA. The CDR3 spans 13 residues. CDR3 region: CASSQSPGGREYF. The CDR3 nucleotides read TGTGCCAGCAGCCAGTCCCCCGGCGGGAGGGAGTATTTT.

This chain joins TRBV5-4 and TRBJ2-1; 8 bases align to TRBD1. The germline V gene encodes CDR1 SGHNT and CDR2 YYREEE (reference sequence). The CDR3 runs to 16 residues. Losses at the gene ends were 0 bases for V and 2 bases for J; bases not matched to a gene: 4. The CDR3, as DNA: TGTGCCAGCAGCTTGGAATCGGACAGGGCCTACAATGAGCAGTTCTTC. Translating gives CASSLESDRAYNEQFF.

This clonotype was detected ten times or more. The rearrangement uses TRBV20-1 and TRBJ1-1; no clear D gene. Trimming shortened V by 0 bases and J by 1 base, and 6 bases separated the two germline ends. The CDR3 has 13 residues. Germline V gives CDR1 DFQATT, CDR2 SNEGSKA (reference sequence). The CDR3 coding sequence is TGCAGTGCTAGAGAGGACGAGAACACTGAAGCTTTCTTT. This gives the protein CSAREDENTEAFF.

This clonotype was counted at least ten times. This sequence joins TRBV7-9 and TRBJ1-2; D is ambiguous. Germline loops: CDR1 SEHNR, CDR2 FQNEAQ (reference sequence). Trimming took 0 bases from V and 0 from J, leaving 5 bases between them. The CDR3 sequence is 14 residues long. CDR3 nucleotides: TGTGCCAGCAGCTTAGCGAGCGCTAACTATGGCTACACCTTC. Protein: CASSLASANYGYTF.

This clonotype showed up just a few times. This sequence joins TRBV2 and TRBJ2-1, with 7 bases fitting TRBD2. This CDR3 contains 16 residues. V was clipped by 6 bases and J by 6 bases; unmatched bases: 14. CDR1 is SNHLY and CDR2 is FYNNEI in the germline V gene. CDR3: CASSPGFVGGSNEQFF. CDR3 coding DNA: TGTGCCAGCAGCCCGGGCTTCGTGGGAGGGTCCAATGAGCAGTTCTTC.

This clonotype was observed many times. The CDR3 nucleotides are TGCGCCAGCAGCAAAGAGACACAGACTAATACTGAAGCTTTCTTT. It is translated as CASSKETQTNTEAFF. The chain employs TRBV5-1 and TRBJ1-1, with D unclear. V lost 4 bases and J 5 bases, leaving 18 bases between the germline ends. Per germline, CDR1 SGHRS and CDR2 YFSETQ. The CDR3 contains 15 residues.

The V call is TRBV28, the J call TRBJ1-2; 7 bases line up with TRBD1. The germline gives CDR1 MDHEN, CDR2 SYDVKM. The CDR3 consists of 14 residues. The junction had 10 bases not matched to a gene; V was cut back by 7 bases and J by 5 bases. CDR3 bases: TGTGCCAGCACCCTCGACAGGGTAGCGTATGGCTACACCTTC. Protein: CASTLDRVAYGYTF.

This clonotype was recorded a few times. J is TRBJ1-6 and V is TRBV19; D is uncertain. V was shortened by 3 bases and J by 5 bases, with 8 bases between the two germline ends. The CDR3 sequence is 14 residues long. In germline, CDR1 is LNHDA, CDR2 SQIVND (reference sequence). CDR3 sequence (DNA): TGTGCCAGTAGTATGCAGCTCGATAATTCACCCCTCCACTTT. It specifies CASSMQLDNSPLHF.

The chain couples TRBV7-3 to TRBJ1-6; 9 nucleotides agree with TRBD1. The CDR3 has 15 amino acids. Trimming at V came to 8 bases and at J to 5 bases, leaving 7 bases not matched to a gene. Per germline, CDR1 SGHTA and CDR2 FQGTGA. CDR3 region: CASRHRGLNNSPLHF. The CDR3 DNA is TGTGCCAGCCGACACAGGGGGCTCAATAATTCACCCCTCCACTTT.

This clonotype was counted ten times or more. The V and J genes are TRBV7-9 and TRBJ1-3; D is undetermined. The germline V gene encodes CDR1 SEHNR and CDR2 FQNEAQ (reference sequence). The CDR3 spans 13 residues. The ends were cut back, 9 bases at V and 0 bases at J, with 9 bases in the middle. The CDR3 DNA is TGTGCCAGTGAAAAAAGCTCTGGAAACACCATATATTTT. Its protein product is CASEKSSGNTIYF.

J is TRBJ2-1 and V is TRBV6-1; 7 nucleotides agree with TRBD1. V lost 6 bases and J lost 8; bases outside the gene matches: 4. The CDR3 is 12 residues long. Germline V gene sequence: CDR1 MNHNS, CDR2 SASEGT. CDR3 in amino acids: CASSRDRDEQFF. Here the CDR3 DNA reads TGTGCCAGCAGCCGCGACAGGGATGAGCAGTTCTTC.

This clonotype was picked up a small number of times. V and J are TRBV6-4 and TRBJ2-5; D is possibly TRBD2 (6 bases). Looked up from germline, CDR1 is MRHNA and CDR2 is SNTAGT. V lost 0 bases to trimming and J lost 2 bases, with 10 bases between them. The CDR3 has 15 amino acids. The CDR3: CASSDSNGGQETQYF. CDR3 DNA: TGTGCCAGCAGTGACTCGAACGGGGGTCAAGAGACCCAGTACTTC.

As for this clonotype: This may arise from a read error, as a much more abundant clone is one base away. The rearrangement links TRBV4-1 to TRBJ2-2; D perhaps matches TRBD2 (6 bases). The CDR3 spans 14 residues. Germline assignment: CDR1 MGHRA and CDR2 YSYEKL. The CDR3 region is CASSQGSSPGGLFF. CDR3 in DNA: TGCGCCAGCAGCCAAGGAAGCTCTCCCGGGGGGCTGTTTTTT.